The 5 T cell receptor beta chains below all came from one sample that was sequenced in a study of blood T cell repertoires in COVID-19. Sequencing was performed with immunoSEQ multiplex PCR; in TCRdb, only in-frame clones are kept and a portion is missing. The repertoire holds about 130,000 clones, with approximately 88% as singletons. The specimen sequenced was peripheral blood. Receptor source: a woman younger than 45 who had recovered from COVID-19.

The chain has TRBV28 and TRBJ2-7; 7 nucleotides agree with TRBD2. The V segment lost 4 bases and the J segment 2 bases; nucleotides outside the gene matches: 11. The germline CDR1 and CDR2 sequences are MDHEN and SYDVKM. CDR3 length: 16 amino acids. In DNA form, the CDR3 reads TGTGCCAGCAGTTCTGTTAGAGCGGGAATTACCTACGAGCAGTACTTC. It codes for CASSSVRAGITYEQYF.

The chain's CDR3 is CASRMGGSTDTQYF. For the CDR3, the DNA is TGCGCCAGCAGGATGGGCGGGAGCACAGATACGCAGTATTTT. V usage is TRBV5-1 and J usage is TRBJ2-3, with a tentative D call TRBD2 (5 bases). Germline V gives CDR1 SGHRS, CDR2 YFSETQ. With 5 bases removed from V and 0 bases from J, the gap between germline ends came to 10 bases. The CDR3 covers 14 residues. The full variable domain, rest sourced from reference TRBV5-1 and TRBJ2-3, is KAGVTQTPRYLIKTRGQQVTLSCSPISGHRSVSWYQQTPGQGLQFLFEYFSETQRNKGNFPGRFSGRQFSNSRSEMNVSTLELGDSALYLCASRMGGSTDTQYFGPGTRLTVL.

The chain joins TRBV6-1 to TRBJ2-6; unclear D gene. The CDR3 consists of 18 residues. V was shortened by 2 bases and J by 0 bases, with 14 bases between the two germline ends. Germline loops: CDR1 MNHNS, CDR2 SASEGT. CDR3 bases: TGTGCCAGCAGTGAACCCCTACCGGGTTACTCTGGGGCCAACGTCCTGACTTTC. This gives the protein CASSEPLPGYSGANVLTF.

The chain employs TRBV6-5 and TRBJ2-5; a weak D match, TRBD1 (5 bases). Germline CDR1 is MNHEY and CDR2 is SVGAGI. This CDR3 comprises 15 residues. V lost 2 bases, J lost 0 bases, and 10 bases lay in between. CDR3 sequence: CASSYRGYNQETQYF. DNA of the CDR3: TGTGCCAGCAGTTACAGGGGATACAACCAAGAGACCCAGTACTTC.

V usage is TRBV25-1 and J usage is TRBJ2-3, with 12 bases matching TRBD2. The length of the CDR3 is 14 residues. The V and J ends lost 5 bases and 7 bases, in that order; junction bases with no gene match: 4. CDR1 is MGHDK and CDR2 is SYGVNS in the germline V gene. In DNA form, the CDR3 reads TGTGCCAGCAGTCTAGCGGGGGGGCCGAATACGCAGTATTTT. Protein: CASSLAGGPNTQYF.